Below, 16 T cell receptor beta chains from the same sample are listed, as sequenced in a study of shared clonotypes between healthy human individuals (TCRdb year 2020). Library prep was done by the immunoSEQ multiplex PCR assay. Entries here come from immuneACCESS through TCRdb and include only in-frame sequences with V and J called. Some clones fail to appear in such tables; in the studies checked, an unresolved V gene covers under half of the shortfall, and the cause of the remainder is unknown. The sample table lists some 2,500,000 clones, roughly 93% of them with a count of one. 0.36% of the sample rests with the top ten. Sequenced input: naive CD4+ T cells from PBMCs. Per the publication, the cell subset or site label means: CD45RA+ positively selected. The receptors were gathered from a man younger than 35 in good health. Some clones in this sample may be carry-over from other donors' samples.

The chain links TRBV18 to TRBJ2-1; D is unresolved. Germline CDR1 reads KGHSH; CDR2 reads LQKENI. This CDR3 has 13 amino acids. The V end lost 5 bases, the J end lost 8 bases, and 13 bases lay between the germline ends. CDR3 nucleotides: TGTGCCAGCTCATACGGGTCCCTAGATGAGCAGTTCTTC. Its protein product is CASSYGSLDEQFF. Full variable domain (rest looked up from reference TRBV18 and TRBJ2-1): NAGVMQNPRHLVRRRGQEARLRCSPMKGHSHVYWYRQLPEEGLKFMVYLQKENIIDESGMPKERFSAEFPKEGPSILRIQQVVRGDSAAYFCASSYGSLDEQFFGPGTRLTVL.

The chain has TRBV5-1 and TRBJ2-5; D uncertain. The CDR3 has 15 residues. Germline CDR1 SGHRS, CDR2 YFSETQ. Trimming took 0 bases from V and 1 from J, leaving 10 bases between them. In DNA, the CDR3 is TGCGCCAGCAGCTTGGCCGTGGCCCGCCAAGAGACCCAGTACTTC. Amino acid sequence: CASSLAVARQETQYF.

The J gene is TRBJ1-5, the V gene TRBV11-2; tentatively, D is TRBD1 (5 bases). V was trimmed by 4 bases and J by 2 bases, leaving 15 bases between them. Germline V lookup: CDR1 SGHAT, CDR2 FQNNGV. There are 16 residues in the CDR3. CDR3 bases: TGTGCCAGCAGCTCTGGCAGGGTAGGAGGCAATCAGCCCCAGCATTTT. It yields the protein CASSSGRVGGNQPQHF.

The chain recombines TRBV4-1 with TRBJ2-5; D not resolved. This CDR3 spans 14 amino acids. Germline values: CDR1 MGHRA, CDR2 YSYEKL. V gave up 4 bases and J gave up 0 bases, with 9 bases separating them. CDR3 DNA sequence: TGCGCCAGCAGCCCATTCCACCACCAAGAGACCCAGTACTTC. Translated: CASSPFHHQETQYF.

This rearrangement joins TRBV2 to TRBJ2-5; no reliable D call. The V gene lost 7 bases and the J gene lost 1 base, with 10 bases spanning the gap. The germline gives CDR1 SNHLY, CDR2 FYNNEI. The CDR3 has 13 amino acids. The CDR3 DNA reads TGTGCCAGCACCCGGGCGGCCCAAGAGACCCAGTACTTC. It specifies CASTRAAQETQYF. The variable domain in full, with the rest retrieved from reference TRBV2 and TRBJ2-5, is EPEVTQTPSHQVTQMGQEVILRCVPISNHLYFYWYRQILGQKVEFLVSFYNNEISEKSEIFDDQFSVERPDGSNFTLKIRSTKLEDSAMYFCASTRAAQETQYFGPGTRLLVL.

The genes are TRBV5-1 and TRBJ1-3; possibly TRBD1 for D (6 bases). CDR1 and CDR2 from the germline V gene are SGHRS and YFSETQ. Trimming stripped 1 base from V and 2 bases from J, with 13 bases between. CDR3 length equals 16 residues. The CDR3 DNA follows: TGCGCCAGCAGCTTGCAACCCGCAGGGGCTGGAAACACCATATATTTT. Its translation is CASSLQPAGAGNTIYF.

The chain is built from TRBV4-2 and TRBJ2-5; 9 bases are a match to TRBD1. Germline V CDR1 and CDR2: LGHNA, YNFKEQ. The CDR3 runs to 15 residues. The V gene end was trimmed by 1 base and the J gene end by 5 bases; junction bases not matched to a gene: 5. This CDR3 is CASSQGGQGRETQYF. Here the CDR3 DNA reads TGTGCCAGCAGCCAAGGGGGACAGGGTCGGGAGACCCAGTACTTC.

The chain recombines TRBV9 with TRBJ1-2; the D gene is possibly TRBD1 (6 bases). Germline CDR1 is SGDLS and CDR2 is YYNGEE. Trimming left V 0 bases short and J 8 bases short, with 14 bases between. The CDR3 is 14 amino acids. The CDR3 is CASSVVGRGAGYTF. The CDR3 DNA reads as TGTGCCAGCAGCGTAGTGGGTAGGGGGGCCGGCTACACCTTC.

The J gene is TRBJ2-1, the V gene TRBV19; a possible D gene is TRBD1 (5 bases). Germline lookup yields CDR1 LNHDA and CDR2 SQIVND (reference sequence). Trimming took off 3 bases at V and 7 bases at J, with 16 bases between the two ends. The CDR3 has 15 amino acids. The CDR3 protein is CASSIIGAGKNEQFF. DNA of the CDR3: TGTGCCAGTAGTATCATCGGTGCAGGGAAGAATGAGCAGTTCTTC.

Points on this clone: Other DNA variants within this sample encode the same CDR3. This chain uses TRBV28 with TRBJ1-2; 8 bases match TRBD1. This CDR3 contains 12 residues. With V trimmed by 6 bases and J by 5 bases, 2 bases remained unmatched. Germline CDR1 and CDR2: MDHEN and SYDVKM. Written as DNA, the CDR3 is TGTGCCAGCAGCTGGACAGGGTATGGCTACACCTTC. Encoded protein: CASSWTGYGYTF.

As DNA, the CDR3 is TGTGCCAGCAGCTTAATGCCCAGGGGTGGTGATGGCTACACCTTC. Translating gives CASSLMPRGGDGYTF. This chain uses TRBV7-3 with TRBJ1-2, with D possibly TRBD1 on 6 matching bases. The CDR3 runs to 15 residues. Germline V gene lookup returns CDR1 SGHTA and CDR2 FQGTGA. V gave up 1 base and J gave up 6 bases, with 15 bases separating them. Full variable domain (missing parts from reference TRBV7-3 and TRBJ1-2): GAGVSQTPSNKVTEKGKYVELRCDPISGHTALYWYRQSLGQGPEFLIYFQGTGAADDSGLPNDRFFAVRPEGSVSTLKIQRTERGDSAVYLCASSLMPRGGDGYTFGSGTRLTVV.

This chain connects TRBV10-1 to TRBJ2-7; either TRBD1 or TRBD2 may fit D (5 bases each). The CDR3 spans 15 residues. From germline, CDR1 is WNHNN and CDR2 SYGVQD (reference sequence). V gave up 0 bases and J gave up 3 bases, with 12 bases separating them. CDR3 nucleotides: TGCGCCAGCAGTGAGTCGATCGCTGGGGGCTACGAGCAGTACTTC. Protein sequence: CASSESIAGGYEQYF.

This chain joins TRBV29-1 and TRBJ2-1, with D possibly TRBD2 on 6 matching bases. Germline V CDR1 and CDR2: SQVTM, ANQGSEA. Trimming stripped 5 bases from V and 0 bases from J, with 20 bases between. This CDR3 region has 17 residues. The CDR3 bases are TGCAGCGTTACCCAGTTGGACTACCAAAGCTCCTACAATGAGCAGTTCTTC. It is translated as CSVTQLDYQSSYNEQFF.

The rearrangement uses TRBV21-1 and TRBJ2-1; the table's D gene call, TRBD2, was not cross checked with the DNA. TRBV21-1 constitutes a pseudogene. The CDR3 covers 8 residues. The CDR3 nucleotides read TGTGCCAGCAGCAACCGGTTCTTC. This encodes CASSNRFF.

The chain couples TRBV2 to TRBJ1-4; D is uncertain. This CDR3 region has 15 residues. Per the germline V gene, CDR1 is SNHLY and CDR2 is FYNNEI. V was clipped by 7 bases and J by 3 bases, with 15 bases between them. The CDR3 DNA is TGTGCCAGCACCATGACTTGGGGAGCTAATGAAAAACTGTTTTTT. It translates to CASTMTWGANEKLFF. Variable domain in full (rest from reference TRBV2 and TRBJ1-4): EPEVTQTPSHQVTQMGQEVILRCVPISNHLYFYWYRQILGQKVEFLVSFYNNEISEKSEIFDDQFSVERPDGSNFTLKIRSTKLEDSAMYFCASTMTWGANEKLFFGSGTQLSVL.

The chain has TRBV7-3 and TRBJ2-7; D tentatively reads TRBD1 or TRBD2 (5 bases each). CDR1 and CDR2 (germline): SGHTA, FQGTGA. Trimming stripped 3 bases from V and 3 bases from J, with 21 bases between. The length of the CDR3 is 17 residues. The CDR3 coding sequence is TGTGCCAGCAGCTTTCCCAGGCAGGGACCAAGTAACTACGAGCAGTACTTC. Residues: CASSFPRQGPSNYEQYF.